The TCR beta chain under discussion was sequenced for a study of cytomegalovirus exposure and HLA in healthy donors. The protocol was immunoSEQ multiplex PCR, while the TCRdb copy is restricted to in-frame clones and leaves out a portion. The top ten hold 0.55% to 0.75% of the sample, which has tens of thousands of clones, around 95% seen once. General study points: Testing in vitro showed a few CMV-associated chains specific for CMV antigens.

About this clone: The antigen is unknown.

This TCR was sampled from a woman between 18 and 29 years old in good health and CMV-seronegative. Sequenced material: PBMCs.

CDR3 bases: TGTGCCATCGGGACTAGCGGGAGTCGCCTCTACAATGAGCAGTTCTTC. Encoded protein: CAIGTSGSRLYNEQFF. J is TRBJ2-1 and V is TRBV10-3; 14 bases align to TRBD2. V shed 8 bases and J 3 bases; nucleotides not matched to a gene: 6. Germline lookup yields CDR1 ENHRY and CDR2 SYGVKD. The CDR3 sequence is 16 residues long.